This TCR beta chain was identified during a study of post-analysis software for immune sequencing data (dated by TCRdb to the mid-2010s). Background on the whole study: Disease courses on record covered relapsing-remitting, secondary progressive and progressive-relapsing multiple sclerosis, though some patients had no subtype annotation. The patient repertoires were compared against about 10 previously published healthy control repertoires obtained from donors aged about 6 to 27 years. A subset of samples was prepared in parallel using single-end sample barcoding, then pooled and co-amplified after Illumina adapter ligation.

TCR beta repertoires were profiled from peripheral blood of approximately 13 young patients with multiple sclerosis to demonstrate the VDJtools post-analysis software. The multiple sclerosis patients were children and adolescents between roughly 6 and 15 years of age. CDR1 MNHNY and CDR2 SVGAGI are derived from the germline V gene (reference sequence). V loses 2 bases of germline sequence and J loses 7 bases, and the interval between the two ends is 21 bases. Inclusive of the bounding cysteine and phenylalanine, the CDR3 is 16 residues long. CDR3 DNA only is kept here, 48 bases in frame from base 1. Library construction relied on PCR. TCRdb lists the instrument as Illumina HiSeq 2500. To reduce PCR and sequencing biases, unique molecular identifiers were incorporated into the TCR beta cDNA libraries. Every 1 to 10 million input T cells yielded about 500,000 cDNA molecules, meaning each molecule approximated one T cell. The patient libraries were prepared and sequenced using the same protocol as the earlier healthy control dataset. Within a given batch, samples were prepared together, multiplexed and sequenced on the same HiSeq lane. On the authors' methods: MIGEC handled the raw barcoded reads, throwing out single-read molecular identifier groups before consensus assembly and CDR3 extraction. Clonotype tables were post-analysed with VDJtools, normalizing diversity by down-sampling all datasets to the smallest sample size. To correct batch-related cross-sample contamination, repertoire overlap clustering matched CDR3 amino acid sequences but not nucleotide sequences. The raw public reads went through TCRdb reprocessing: fastp at Q25, MiXCR clone calling, in-frame beta chains kept. CDR3 protein duplicates are merged, each entry listing the most common genes and DNA. It is TCRdb's table, rather than the study itself, that gives the V and J calls and clone size. The sample data list 800,000 to 950,000 distinct CDR3 sequences, and roughly 50% of these were observed just once. Roughly 4.4% of the sample goes to the ten largest clones.

Turning to this clonotype: This receptor's antigen is unknown. The sample holds no much larger clone one base away, and base qualities are not on file.

Broader findings and caveats from the paper: Normalized Chao1 diversity was significantly lower in multiple sclerosis patients than controls, suggesting substantial peripheral T-cell clonal expansion. Significantly higher frequencies in patients than in controls were found for about five TRBV segments, including TRBV5-6, TRBV5-1 and TRBV20-1. The multiple sclerosis patient group was slightly younger than the control group. Direct clustering with F measure revealed strong co-clustering of samples prepared in the same batch, which led to a batch-effect correction.

This receptor chain uses TRBV6-6 and TRBJ2-7; the D segment might be TRBD1 or TRBD2, since each matches 6 bases. Material: blood. This sequence originates from a girl under 18 with multiple sclerosis. The CDR3 corresponds to CASSYDVGTGANEQYF. The DNA sequence is given as TGTGCCAGCAGTTACGACGTCGGGACGGGGGCTAATGAGCAGTACTTC.